The 13 T cell receptor beta chains below come from one sample, sequenced in a study of cytomegalovirus exposure and HLA in healthy donors. PCR employed 60 Vbeta and 13 Jbeta primers. Data came from immunoSEQ multiplex PCR; TCRdb stores just in-frame clones and leaves some out. The table has roughly 190,000 clones, about 77% seen once. The sample taken for sequencing was PBMCs. The receptor source for this set is a man under 40 in good health and CMV-seropositive.

This rearrangement joins TRBV10-3 to TRBJ2-7; TRBD1 aligns across 7 bases. CDR1 is ENHRY and CDR2 is SYGVKD in the germline V gene. The CDR3 extends over 13 amino acids. V shed 9 bases and J 0 bases; nucleotides not matched to a gene: 5. The CDR3 DNA reads as TGTGCCATAGGGGGCGCGAGCTCCTACGAGCAGTACTTC. Translating gives CAIGGASSYEQYF.

The chain employs TRBV30 and TRBJ1-3; TRBD1 matches at 7 bases. Per the germline V gene, CDR1 is GTSNPN and CDR2 is SVGIG (reference sequence). The trim removed 4 bases at V and 0 bases at J, leaving 6 bases unmatched. The CDR3 is 15 residues long. The CDR3 is CAWNRGAYSGNTIYF. CDR3 in DNA: TGTGCCTGGAACAGGGGTGCGTACTCTGGAAACACCATATATTTT.

V usage is TRBV19 and J usage is TRBJ2-5, with D uncertain. There are 13 residues in the CDR3. CDR1 is LNHDA and CDR2 is SQIVND in the germline V gene (reference sequence). With 3 bases removed from V and 5 bases from J, the gap between germline ends came to 10 bases. The CDR3 DNA reads TGTGCCAGTAGTATCGACTCCTGGGAGACCCAGTACTTC. This sequence encodes CASSIDSWETQYF.

This chain links TRBV5-4 with TRBJ2-1, with D perhaps matching TRBD2 (7 bases). CDR3 length equals 17 residues. Germline V gives CDR1 SGHNT, CDR2 YYREEE (reference sequence). Trimming took off 4 bases at V and 0 bases at J, with 17 bases between the two ends. The CDR3 here is CASSGGGGGSSYNEQFF. CDR3 nucleotide sequence: TGTGCCAGCAGCGGTGGAGGGGGGGGAAGCTCCTACAATGAGCAGTTCTTC.

The V and J genes are TRBV6-5 and TRBJ2-5; the D gene is possibly TRBD1 (5 bases). Trimming left V 0 bases short and J 7 bases short, with 12 bases between. CDR1 and CDR2 from the germline V gene are MNHEY and SVGAGI. The CDR3 extends over 14 amino acids. The CDR3 DNA reads as TGTGCCAGCAGTTACTCGGGTACTCAGGGGACCCAGTACTTC. Residues: CASSYSGTQGTQYF.

CDR3 sequence (DNA): TGTGCCAGCAGTCCGCTCGGAAGCGGGAGGAATTACGAGCAGTACTTC. It specifies CASSPLGSGRNYEQYF. This rearrangement joins TRBV6-6 to TRBJ2-7; 9 nucleotides line up with TRBD2. The CDR3 is 16 residues long. Trimming took 5 bases from V and 4 from J; bases not matched to a gene: 12. Looked up from germline, CDR1 is MNHNY and CDR2 is SVGAGI (reference sequence).

This rearrangement joins TRBV5-1 to TRBJ2-2, with D maybe TRBD2 (6 bases). V was clipped by 0 bases and J by 4 bases, with 7 bases between them. Germline-derived CDR1 and CDR2 are SGHRS and YFSETQ. The CDR3 loop spans 14 amino acids. The CDR3 here is CASSLGGATGELFF. The CDR3 nucleotides read TGCGCCAGCAGCTTGGGCGGGGCCACCGGGGAGCTGTTTTTT. The full variable domain, in which reference TRBV5-1 and TRBJ2-2 provide the parts outside the CDR3, is KAGVTQTPRYLIKTRGQQVTLSCSPISGHRSVSWYQQTPGQGLQFLFEYFSETQRNKGNFPGRFSGRQFSNSRSEMNVSTLELGDSALYLCASSLGGATGELFFGEGSRLTVL.

CDR3 nucleotides: TGCGCCAGCAGCCGAACAAGGACAGGGAACACAGATACGCAGTATTTT. Protein product: CASSRTRTGNTDTQYF. The chain joins TRBV4-1 to TRBJ2-3; 8 nucleotides agree with TRBD1. This CDR3 spans 16 amino acids. Germline trimming cut 4 bases from V and 2 bases from J; bases unmatched to any gene: 8. Germline V gene lookup returns CDR1 MGHRA and CDR2 YSYEKL.

The chain couples TRBV7-3 to TRBJ2-2, with a weak D call TRBD1 (6 bases). Germline V lookup: CDR1 SGHTA, CDR2 FQGTGA. Trimming pared 2 bases from V and 1 base from J, leaving 11 bases between. CDR3 length: 16 residues. The DNA for the CDR3 is TGTGCCAGCAGCTTAGATTCAGGGGTGAACACCGGGGAGCTGTTTTTT. Amino acid sequence: CASSLDSGVNTGELFF.

There are a few counts of this clone. The chain has TRBV20-1 and TRBJ1-1, with no clear D. V was pared by 0 bases and J by 13 bases, with 9 bases between. Germline V gives CDR1 DFQATT, CDR2 SNEGSKA (reference sequence). The CDR3 is made up of 10 amino acids. For the CDR3, the DNA is TGCAGTGCTAGAGATCGTGTGTATTTCTTT. This sequence encodes CSARDRVYFF.

The CDR3 region is CASGPSDEQFF. CDR3 bases: TGTGCCAGCGGACCTAGCGATGAGCAGTTCTTC. V is TRBV21-1 and J is TRBJ2-1; TRBD2, the D gene given by the table, was not confirmed from the DNA. TRBV21-1 is a known pseudogene. The CDR3 runs 11 residues.

The sample holds a few counts of this clone. This chain joins TRBV7-2 and TRBJ1-6; TRBD1 matches 8 bases. J gave up 6 bases and V 6 bases, and 7 bases lay outside the gene matches. This CDR3 is 15 amino acids long. Per germline, CDR1 SGHTA and CDR2 FQGNSA. This CDR3 reads CASRGQGNLNSPLHF. The CDR3 bases are TGTGCCAGCAGAGGACAGGGTAACCTTAATTCACCCCTCCACTTT.

The chain uses TRBV5-1 and TRBJ2-7, with D unclear. V shed 0 bases and J shed 6 bases, with 13 bases lying between them. This CDR3 is built from 14 residues. CDR1 is SGHRS, CDR2 YFSETQ, per germline. This CDR3 is CASSLASPRVEQYF. In nucleotides, the CDR3 is TGCGCCAGCAGCTTGGCCTCCCCTCGAGTCGAGCAGTACTTC.